These 2 T cell receptor beta chains share one sample of origin, sequenced in a study of blood T cells in healthy people across ages. A second PCR of 7 to 11 cycles used a sample-barcoded 5' primer and a J-beta primer mix. TCRdb redid the calling of the 5' RACE reads with MiXCR, one entry per CDR3 protein. This table holds under 1,100,000 distinct CDR3 sequences, roughly a quarter found once. These records were also assigned to another study, of T cells of mothers and their children.

Sequencing used blood. These receptor sequences come from a girl aged 2 to 10 in good health.

The chain joins TRBV9 to TRBJ1-1; D is uncertain. Trimming shortened V by 0 bases and J by 6 bases, and 12 bases separated the two germline ends. CDR1 is SGDLS, CDR2 YYNGEE, per germline. There are 14 residues in the CDR3. The CDR3 protein is CASSVVSEGSEAFF. The CDR3 DNA follows: TGTGCCAGCAGCGTAGTTTCGGAAGGGTCTGAAGCTTTCTTT.

The V and J genes are TRBV3-1 and TRBJ2-7; TRBD2 agrees at 11 bases. There are 16 residues in the CDR3. The J segment lost 6 bases and the V segment lost 4 bases, leaving 11 bases of the junction unmatched. Germline assignment: CDR1 LGHDT and CDR2 YNNKEL (reference sequence). CDR3 loop: CASSPPQLAGGREQYF. The CDR3 region has the DNA TGTGCCAGCAGCCCTCCCCAGCTAGCGGGGGGCCGCGAGCAGTACTTC.